This TCR beta chain is from a study of cytomegalovirus exposure and HLA in healthy donors listed by TCRdb under 2017. Regarding the research as a whole: In an earlier analysis of 550 to 750 of the donors, less than 350 Gb of sequence data and 117 million unique TCR beta sequences from 180 million or so T cells were reported. About 280 gigabases of sequencing data and roughly 90 million unique TCR sequences were included in an early release covering about 600 HLA-typed donors. The genetic ancestry cluster associated with self-reported Caucasian donors included 70% to 85% of the 398 genotyped donors. The study aimed to test whether signatures of past pathogen exposure could be identified by cataloging public T cell receptors. The T cell repertoires of 670 or so subjects were profiled by immunosequencing and related to cytomegalovirus serostatus. In addition to the first cohort of approximately 650 subjects, a separate validation cohort of over 90 different subjects was used. The study combined high-throughput TCR immunosequencing, statistical association of individual TCRs with disease status, and machine learning to predict cytomegalovirus infection status. To study patterns of TCR occurrence, a later analysis re-analyzed previously published TCR beta repertoires from just over 650 donors and added high-resolution HLA genotyping. Rather than drawing on any new phenotypic data, the later analysis identified candidate immune exposures from TCR beta sequences and the way those sequences occurred across donors. An earlier analysis of approximately 580 of the donors used high-throughput TCR beta sequencing to judge whether each TCR beta V gene segment behaved as functional or pseudogenic. Alongside the repertoire data, information on donor age, sex, ethnicity and CMV serostatus was compiled. Genome-wide SNP genotypes for about 65% of the 666 donors were used in a later genetic analysis, which treated that subset as a discovery cohort. Every repertoire in the discovery cohort had been generated on one and the same sequencing platform. HLA typing included class I and class II loci at four-digit resolution. The number of typed donors differed by locus: roughly 629-630 for A, B, C, DRB1 and DQB1; 522 for DQA1; some 610 for DPA1; and some 450 for DPB1. Four or five DR-DQ haplotypes were handled as single units for association and clustering, since linkage in the cohort was strong. Across about 380 genotyped donors of the cohort, an average of about 240,000 unique TCR beta nucleotide sequences per donor were sequenced, and around 20% of those sequences were non-productive. General findings and caveats noted by the study authors: Cytomegalovirus status was reported to be diagnosed by the classifier with high specificity and sensitivity in both the original and validation cohorts. Only TCR beta chains were sequenced in this cohort, and the absence of alpha or paired-chain data limited detectable features. The authors suggested that the approach could potentially be extended to other disease states and immunological phenotypes. Strong co-occurrence of HLA alleles, especially DR and DQ, made assigning TCR associations to individual alleles difficult. CMV serostatus was the only immune exposure information available for the cohort. According to a later genetic analysis, donors in an Asian-associated ancestry cluster had fewer N-insertions in productive TCRs than the roughly 660-donor mean. In an earlier analysis of roughly 560 of the donors, most TCR beta V segments were observed in productive rearrangements about 90% or about 30% of the time, broadly matching IMGT annotations. In vitro tests confirmed that a few of the cytomegalovirus-associated TCR beta chains recognize cytomegalovirus antigens. A later analysis found that TCR association rates varied across HLA loci, with DRB1 alleles showing the most associated TCRs and HLA-C alleles the fewest. The study listed approximately 150 TCR beta chains as associated with cytomegalovirus. Some IMGT-functional V segments, including TRBV6-2 and TRBV6-3, could not be told apart with the 87-base-pair reads, so those segments were excluded. Specific HLA alleles were associated with over 15,000 TCR beta sequences at a false discovery rate of 0.05 in a later analysis. The sequencing pipeline was judged likely to have produced a cluster of highly shared sequence variants as a technical artifact. Correlated functional status among segregating V segments might reflect linkage disequilibrium, but an unknown experimental factor could not be ruled out. V-gene and J-gene trimming of TCR beta chains was associated with a missense DCLRE1C variant in a later genetic analysis, and the association was replicated in an independent cohort. In a later analysis, several top co-occurrence clusters were reported to appear linked to parvovirus B19, influenza, CMV and Epstein-Barr virus. In a later analysis, HLA-associated TCR beta chains were found to be more clonally expanded and to have lower generation probabilities than equally common non-associated chains. Sequencing depth was assumed to be roughly uniform across donors in the presence/absence analyses, though that assumption may not hold. Most CMV-associated TCR beta chains appeared to be HLA-restricted in a later analysis, and the HLA associations seemed to be driven largely by CMV exposure. Because counts were too low, some 16 rarely observed V segments, including chromosome 9 orphons, were excluded from the earlier analysis of 587 of the donors. Because HLA typing was missing for some donors at each locus, association tests included only the typed subset. A further reported finding was that TCR beta sequences accurately predicted the HLA-A and HLA-B alleles for most subjects in the first cohort. Most TCR sequences were observed very rarely across donors, whereas some public TCRs were present in many individuals.

This clone showed up just once. What this receptor recognizes is not known. No quality values exist for individual bases; no much larger clone is one base distant. From the cysteine through the phenylalanine, the CDR3 covers 16 amino acids. Just CDR3 DNA is preserved here, 48 bases in frame from base 1. The library was made by the immunoSEQ multiplex PCR assay. A mixture of 60 forward primers for TCR Vbeta segments and 13 reverse primers for TCR Jbeta segments was used in the multiplex PCR. A multiplex PCR assay on genomic DNA amplified the CDR3 region of rearranged TCR beta genes. On the Illumina HiSeq System, the amplified TCR beta libraries were sequenced as 87-base-pair reads. The paper's processing steps were these. A later analysis tallied 75 million to 85 million unique TCR beta chains across the 640 or so repertoires, and some 12 million of those chains were shared by two or more donors. Raw reads were error-corrected and collapsed into unique sequences by a nearest-neighbor algorithm in which closely related sequences were merged to remove PCR and sequencing errors. To assign V, D and J gene segments, CDR3 sequences were aligned to IMGT reference sequences. For a sequence to be retained, a match of at least six nucleotides to both a V gene segment and a J gene segment was required. A rearrangement counted as productive if the CDR3 had no stop codons and remained in frame with V and J, and every other rearrangement counted as non-productive. Following IMGT convention, CDR3 was defined as the stretch from the second conserved V-encoded cysteine to the conserved J-encoded phenylalanine. In an earlier analysis of more than 550 of the donors, sequences lacking an unambiguous match to a single V gene segment were excluded. In an earlier analysis of almost 600 of the donors, a V segment was called functional when productive rearrangements were above 56.7%, and segregating when the standard deviation between donors exceeded 5%. A statistical classification framework was developed to diagnose cytomegalovirus status using the catalog of TCR beta chain sequences. In a later analysis, TCR nucleotide sequences were compared against IMGT/GENE-DB human TR gene sequences so that V and J genes could be assigned. The TCRdist pipeline was used in a later analysis to assign CDR3 sequences and most-parsimonious VDJ recombination scenarios. In a later analysis, each TCR beta chain was defined by its CDR3 amino acid sequence together with its V-gene family, and reads without a unique V-gene family were excluded. A later analysis removed roughly 590 highly shared, low-generation-probability nucleotide sequences to deal with suspected cross-contamination and a sequencing artifact. A later analysis calculated a clonal expansion index for each public chain from normalized within-repertoire ranks of inferred template counts. Generation probabilities in a later analysis came from a VDJ recombination model fitted to out-of-frame rearrangements, and those results were checked against IGoR. A later analysis scored TCR-TCR, TCR-HLA and TCR-CMV co-occurrence with hypergeometric tests, applying a repertoire-size bias correction to TCR pairs. A later analysis estimated false discovery rates by permuting HLA or CMV assignments 20 times. A later analysis grouped co-occurring TCRs with DBSCAN, adding TCRdist sequence similarity when clustering within HLA-allele-positive subsets. Co-occurrence clustering excluded repertoires with fewer than 30,000 or more than 120,000 public chains, plus five with anomalous nucleotide sharing. In TCRdb, the immuneACCESS table is reduced to in-frame sequences with V and J assigned. These tables do not hold every clone; where another copy was compared, an unresolved V gene accounts for under half, and the others remain unexplained. V and J calls and clone size are those listed in that table; D and trimming were worked out from the DNA. Here the sample has over 150,000 clones; roughly 80% occur a single time. The ten largest clonotypes hold 4% to 5.5% of the sample.

The cohort was made up of several hundred healthy bone marrow donors. At the time of sampling, every cohort member was nominally healthy, though immune exposures that went unrecorded were likely present. The donor tested CMV seronegative, placing the donor among the 350 or so seronegative members of the cohort. Each donor provided a peripheral blood sample, and peripheral blood mononuclear cells were used for TCR beta sequencing. Genomic DNA was extracted from the blood cell samples with the Qiagen DNeasy Blood Extraction Kit. The specimen sequenced was PBMCs. The V and J genes are TRBV21-1 and TRBJ2-5; the table calls TRBD2, which could not be checked here. The DNA end lines up better with TRBJ2-7; the J call may be wrong. TRBV21-1 is a pseudogene. The sequence derives from a male donor in good health and CMV-seronegative. The CDR3 reads CASSKAAGLPTYEQYF. The bases are TGTGCCAGCAGCAAAGCTGCTGGACTTCCGACCTACGAGCAGTACTTC.